This T cell receptor beta chain was captured in a study of blood T cell repertoires in COVID-19. The overall study: Donors in the United States, Italy and Spain gave samples during acute or convalescent COVID-19. PBMCs, B-cell-depleted T cells, or T cells provided the cDNA or gDNA that made up the material.

CDR3 length: 15 residues. Germline CDR1 reads SGHNT; CDR2 reads YYREEE (reference sequence). V dropped 0 bases and J dropped 8 bases, with 15 bases sitting between them. Authors' processing steps: Cell counts per sample came from amplifying reference gene primers. Sequencing used immunoSEQ multiplex PCR; TCRdb keeps in-frame clones, though not all of them. V, J and clone size are those of that table, while D and trimming were read from the DNA. Here the sample spans 400,000 to 500,000 clones, 86% being singletons. The count of this clone is one. Sequenced: peripheral blood. The receptor was derived from a woman aged 25 to 39 with active or convalescent COVID-19. The V gene is TRBV5-4, the J gene TRBJ2-1; D might be TRBD2 (5 bases). The CDR3 sequence is CASSLALASGDEQFF. CDR3 in DNA: TGTGCCAGCAGCTTGGCCTTAGCGTCGGGCGATGAGCAGTTCTTC.